Presented here are 14 T cell receptor beta chains from one specimen sequenced in a study of graft-versus-host responses after intestinal transplantation. The method was immunoSEQ multiplex PCR; TCRdb's version includes in-frame clones alone and lacks a portion of them. The sample lists around 71,000 clones, roughly 94% occurring once. Antigen specificity for these receptors is unknown. Here the sequenced sample was unstimulated CD8+ T cells sorted from spleen or lymph node cells, taken before intestinal transplant. These receptors were collected from a human donor who received an intestinal transplant.

The table lists this clone with a few counts. V usage is TRBV6-5 and J usage is TRBJ1-1, with a weak D call TRBD1 (6 bases). The CDR3 spans 14 residues. Trimming stripped 6 bases from V and 5 bases from J, with 16 bases between. Germline V gene sequence: CDR1 MNHEY, CDR2 SVGAGI. CDR3 amino acids: CASRLGGWDTEAFF. Here the CDR3 DNA reads TGTGCCAGCAGGCTAGGGGGTTGGGATACTGAAGCTTTCTTT.

The V gene is TRBV19, the J gene TRBJ2-1; TRBD2 might be the D (5 bases). The V end lost 11 bases, the J end lost 0 bases, and 23 bases lay between the germline ends. CDR3 length: 17 amino acids. Looked up from germline, CDR1 is LNHDA and CDR2 is SQIVND (reference sequence). The CDR3 DNA reads TGTGCCGCCGGGCGGGTCCCGGCTACCATCTCCTACAATGAGCAGTTCTTC. Its protein is CAAGRVPATISYNEQFF.

The chain joins TRBV28 to TRBJ2-1, with 7 bases fitting TRBD2. Unmatched junction bases numbered 5, after V lost 3 bases and J lost 3 bases. The CDR3 consists of 15 residues. In germline, CDR1 is MDHEN, CDR2 SYDVKM. CDR3: CASSFFPSGYNEQFF. The CDR3 bases are TGTGCCAGCAGTTTTTTCCCTAGCGGCTACAATGAGCAGTTCTTC.

The chain recombines TRBV27 with TRBJ2-1, with TRBD1 as a possible D gene (6 bases). V shed 6 bases and J shed 0 bases, with 15 bases lying between them. CDR3 length: 16 residues. The germline gives CDR1 MNHEY, CDR2 SMNVEV (reference sequence). CDR3 sequence: CASRIGGLSSYNEQFF. The CDR3 DNA reads as TGTGCCAGCAGGATAGGGGGTTTAAGCTCCTACAATGAGCAGTTCTTC.

This sequence joins TRBV5-1 and TRBJ1-2; D not certain. Germline CDR1 SGHRS, CDR2 YFSETQ. The CDR3 has 14 amino acids. Trimming removed 2 bases at V and 8 bases at J, with 16 bases between. The CDR3 is CASSFRPAVSGYTF. CDR3 in DNA: TGCGCCAGCAGCTTCCGTCCGGCAGTTTCCGGCTACACCTTC.

A word on this clone: Within the sample, other DNA sequences also encode this same CDR3. The V gene is TRBV7-9, the J gene TRBJ2-2, with TRBD2 matching over 8 bases. CDR3 length equals 17 residues. V was pared by 3 bases and J by 7 bases, with 13 bases of the junction left unmatched. Germline CDR1 is SEHNR and CDR2 is FQNEAQ (reference sequence). CDR3 residues: CASSLAGSSGGVGELFF. CDR3 coding DNA: TGTGCCAGCAGCTTGGCGGGGTCCAGCGGGGGCGTCGGGGAGCTGTTTTTT.

The rearrangement joins TRBV6-1 to TRBJ2-7; 8 bases fit TRBD1. V gave up 1 base and J gave up 4 bases; unmatched junction bases: 15. The CDR3 is 18 amino acids. Germline values: CDR1 MNHNS, CDR2 SASEGT. CDR3 sequence (DNA): TGTGCCAGCAGTGAAGAGGGGGGACCGGACAGGGCAGTTTACGAGCAGTACTTC. Its protein is CASSEEGGPDRAVYEQYF.

This clone was recorded only once. The J gene is TRBJ2-1, the V gene TRBV7-9; D is undetermined. The CDR3 spans 15 residues. The V and J ends lost 2 bases and 4 bases respectively, with 12 bases between them. Germline V gives CDR1 SEHNR, CDR2 FQNEAQ (reference sequence). CDR3 in DNA: TGTGCCAGCAGCTTAAATCCCCCCAGGTACAATGAGCAGTTCTTC. Its protein is CASSLNPPRYNEQFF.

This chain joins TRBV11-2 and TRBJ2-7; D is possibly TRBD1 (6 bases). The CDR3 has 14 amino acids. The V gene's germline CDR1 is SGHAT and CDR2 FQNNGV. With 3 bases removed from V and 1 base from J, the gap between germline ends came to 10 bases. The CDR3 protein is CASSFQGSSYEQYF. Here the CDR3 DNA reads TGTGCCAGCAGCTTTCAGGGGAGTTCCTACGAGCAGTACTTC.

The rearrangement joins TRBV10-1 to TRBJ2-3; a weak D match, TRBD2 (6 bases). The V end was cut by 8 bases, the J end by 6 bases, with 21 bases between. CDR1 is WNHNN, CDR2 SYGVQD, per germline (reference sequence). This CDR3 is 15 amino acids long. CDR3 in DNA: TGCGCCAGCGGGGAGGATGAGGGAAAAGTGGATACGCAGTATTTT. It codes for CASGEDEGKVDTQYF.

The rearrangement uses TRBV7-9 and TRBJ1-2; TRBD1 matches at 7 bases. The CDR3 totals 15 residues. Trimming took 4 bases from V and 1 from J; bases not matched to a gene: 6. CDR1 is SEHNR and CDR2 is FQNEAQ in the germline V gene (reference sequence). The chain's CDR3 is CASSSGQSLNYGYTF. The CDR3 DNA is TGTGCCAGCAGCTCGGGACAGTCTCTTAACTATGGCTACACCTTC.

This chain connects TRBV27 to TRBJ1-5; no clear D. CDR3 length: 14 residues. Germline V gene sequence: CDR1 MNHEY, CDR2 SMNVEV (reference sequence). Trimming took 5 bases from V and 0 from J, leaving 8 bases between them. CDR3 sequence: CASSLTLSNQPQHF. The CDR3 coding sequence is TGTGCCAGCAGTCTCACACTTAGCAATCAGCCCCAGCATTTT.

The CDR3 nucleotides read TGTGCCAGCAGCCCCCGGGACTACCTACAAGAGACCCAGTACTTC. It yields the protein CASSPRDYLQETQYF. This sequence joins TRBV7-9 and TRBJ2-5, with 7 bases identical to TRBD2. The trim removed 5 bases at V and 2 bases at J, leaving 8 bases unmatched. Looked up from germline, CDR1 is SEHNR and CDR2 is FQNEAQ (reference sequence). This CDR3 is 15 amino acids long.

V is TRBV7-9 and J is TRBJ2-7, with D unclear. Trimming removed 5 bases at V and 4 bases at J, with 6 bases between. Germline V gene sequence: CDR1 SEHNR, CDR2 FQNEAQ (reference sequence). The CDR3 extends over 11 amino acids. CDR3 in amino acids: CASSPQYEQYF. In DNA form, the CDR3 reads TGTGCCAGCAGCCCACAGTACGAGCAGTACTTC.